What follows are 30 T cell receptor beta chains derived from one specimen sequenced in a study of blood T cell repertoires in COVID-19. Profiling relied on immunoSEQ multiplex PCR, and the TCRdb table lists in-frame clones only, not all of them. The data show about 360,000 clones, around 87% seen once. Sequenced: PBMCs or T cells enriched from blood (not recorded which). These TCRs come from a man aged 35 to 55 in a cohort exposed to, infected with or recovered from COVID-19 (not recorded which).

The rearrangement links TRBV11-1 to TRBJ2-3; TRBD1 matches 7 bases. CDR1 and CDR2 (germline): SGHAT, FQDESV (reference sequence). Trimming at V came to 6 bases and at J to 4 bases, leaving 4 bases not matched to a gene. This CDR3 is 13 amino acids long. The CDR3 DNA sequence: TGTGCCAGCAGATTAACAGGGGCAGATACGCAGTATTTT. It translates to CASRLTGADTQYF.

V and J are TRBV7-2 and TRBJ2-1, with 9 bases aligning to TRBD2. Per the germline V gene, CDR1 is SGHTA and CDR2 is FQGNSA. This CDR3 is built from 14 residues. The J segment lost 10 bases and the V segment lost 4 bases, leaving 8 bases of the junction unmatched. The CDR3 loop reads CASSYSGRGMEQFF. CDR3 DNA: TGTGCCAGCAGCTATAGCGGGAGAGGAATGGAGCAGTTCTTC.

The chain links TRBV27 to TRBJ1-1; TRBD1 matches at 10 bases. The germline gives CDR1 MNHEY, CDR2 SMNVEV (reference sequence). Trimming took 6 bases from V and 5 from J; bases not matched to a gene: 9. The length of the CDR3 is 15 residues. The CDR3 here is CASSSRRDRGTEAFF. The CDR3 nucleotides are TGTGCCAGCAGCTCCCGACGGGACAGGGGAACTGAAGCTTTCTTT.

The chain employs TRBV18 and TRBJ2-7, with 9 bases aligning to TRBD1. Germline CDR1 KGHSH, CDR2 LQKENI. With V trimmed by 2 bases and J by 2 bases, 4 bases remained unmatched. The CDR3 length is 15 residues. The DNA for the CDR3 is TGTGCCAGCTCACCAGGGACAGGGCAAACCTACGAGCAGTACTTC. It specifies CASSPGTGQTYEQYF.

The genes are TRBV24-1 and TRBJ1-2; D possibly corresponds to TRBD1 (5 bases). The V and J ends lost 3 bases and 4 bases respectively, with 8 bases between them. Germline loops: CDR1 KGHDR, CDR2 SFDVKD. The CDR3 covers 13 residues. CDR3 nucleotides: TGTGCCACCAGTGATCAGGGTGGCTATGGCTACACCTTC. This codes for CATSDQGGYGYTF.

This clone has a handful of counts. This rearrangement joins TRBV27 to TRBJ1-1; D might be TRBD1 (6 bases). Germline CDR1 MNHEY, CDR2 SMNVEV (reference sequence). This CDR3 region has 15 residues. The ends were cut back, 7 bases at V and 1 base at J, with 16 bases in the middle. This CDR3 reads CASTLIGGANTEAFF. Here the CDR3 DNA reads TGTGCCAGCACCCTAATAGGGGGGGCGAACACTGAAGCTTTCTTT.

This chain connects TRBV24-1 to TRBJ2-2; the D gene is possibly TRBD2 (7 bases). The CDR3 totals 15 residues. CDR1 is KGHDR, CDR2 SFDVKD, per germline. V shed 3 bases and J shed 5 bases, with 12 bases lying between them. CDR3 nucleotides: TGTGCCACCAGTGATCCCAGGGGAGGGACCGGGGAGCTGTTTTTT. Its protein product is CATSDPRGGTGELFF.

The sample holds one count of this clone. The CDR3 sequence is CASRSEPNNEQFF. The CDR3 DNA sequence: TGTGCCAGCAGAAGCGAGCCGAACAATGAGCAGTTCTTC. The rearrangement links TRBV6-4 to TRBJ2-1; D unresolved. Germline V gene lookup returns CDR1 MRHNA and CDR2 SNTAGT. This CDR3 is 13 amino acids long. Trimming cost V 6 bases and J 5 bases, with 11 bases left between them.

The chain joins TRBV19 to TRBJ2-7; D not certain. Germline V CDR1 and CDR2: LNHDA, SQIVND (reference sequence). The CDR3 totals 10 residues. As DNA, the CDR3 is TGTGCCAGTAGTACCGACTTGTGCGTGGTC. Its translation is CASSTDLCVV.

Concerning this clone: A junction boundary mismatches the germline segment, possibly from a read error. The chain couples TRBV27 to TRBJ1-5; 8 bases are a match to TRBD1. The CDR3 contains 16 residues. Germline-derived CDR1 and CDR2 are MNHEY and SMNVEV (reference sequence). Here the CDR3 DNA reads TGTGCCAGCAGTCTATCTCCGACAGGGGTCGATCAGCCCCAGCATTTT. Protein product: CASSLSPTGVDQPQHF.

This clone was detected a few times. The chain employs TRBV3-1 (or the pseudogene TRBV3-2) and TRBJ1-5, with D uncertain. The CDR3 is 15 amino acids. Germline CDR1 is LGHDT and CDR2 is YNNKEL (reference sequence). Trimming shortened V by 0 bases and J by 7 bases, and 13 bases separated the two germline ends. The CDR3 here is CASSQDTARGQPQHF. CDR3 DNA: TGTGCCAGCAGCCAAGATACGGCCCGGGGACAGCCCCAGCATTTT.

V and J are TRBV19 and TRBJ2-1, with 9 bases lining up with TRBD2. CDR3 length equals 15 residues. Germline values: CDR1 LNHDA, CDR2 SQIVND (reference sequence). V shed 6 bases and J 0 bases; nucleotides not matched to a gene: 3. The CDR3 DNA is TGTGCCAGTAGAGATAGCGGGAGCTCCTACAATGAGCAGTTCTTC. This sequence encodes CASRDSGSSYNEQFF.

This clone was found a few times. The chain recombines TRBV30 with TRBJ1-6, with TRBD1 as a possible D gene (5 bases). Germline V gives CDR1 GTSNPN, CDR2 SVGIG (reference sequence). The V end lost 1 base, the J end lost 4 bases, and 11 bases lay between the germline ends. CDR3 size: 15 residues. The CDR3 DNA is TGTGCCTGGAGTGGCAGGGCAAGATATAATTCACCCCTCCACTTT. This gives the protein CAWSGRARYNSPLHF.

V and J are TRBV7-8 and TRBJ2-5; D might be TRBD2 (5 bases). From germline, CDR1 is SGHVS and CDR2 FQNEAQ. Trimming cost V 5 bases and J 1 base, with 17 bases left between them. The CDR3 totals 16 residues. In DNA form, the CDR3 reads TGTGCCAGCAGCCCCGGGCGGGTGTTTCGCCAAGAGACCCAGTACTTC. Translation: CASSPGRVFRQETQYF. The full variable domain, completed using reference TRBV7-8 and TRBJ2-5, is GAGVSQSPRYKVAKRGQDVALRCDPISGHVSLFWYQQALGQGPEFLTYFQNEAQLDKSGLPSDRFFAERPEGSVSTLKIQRTQQEDSAVYLCASSPGRVFRQETQYFGPGTRLLVL.

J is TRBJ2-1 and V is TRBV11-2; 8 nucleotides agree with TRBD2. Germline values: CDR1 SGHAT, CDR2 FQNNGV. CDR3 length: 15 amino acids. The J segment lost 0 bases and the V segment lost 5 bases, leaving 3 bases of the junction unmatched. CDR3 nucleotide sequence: TGTGCCAGCAGCGGCGGGGGGAGCTCCTACAATGAGCAGTTCTTC. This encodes CASSGGGSSYNEQFF.

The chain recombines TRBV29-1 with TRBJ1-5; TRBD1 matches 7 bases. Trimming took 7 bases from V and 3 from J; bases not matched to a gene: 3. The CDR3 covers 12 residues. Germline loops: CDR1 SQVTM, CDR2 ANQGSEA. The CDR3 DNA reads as TGCAGCGCGACAGGGCCCAATCAGCCCCAGCATTTT. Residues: CSATGPNQPQHF.

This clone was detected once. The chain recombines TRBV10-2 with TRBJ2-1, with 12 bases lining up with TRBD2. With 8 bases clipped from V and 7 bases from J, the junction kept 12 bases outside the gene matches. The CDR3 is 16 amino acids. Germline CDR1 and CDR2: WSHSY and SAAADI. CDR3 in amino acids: CASAKRRLAGENEQFF. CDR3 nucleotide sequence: TGCGCCAGCGCGAAGCGAAGACTAGCGGGAGAGAATGAGCAGTTCTTC.

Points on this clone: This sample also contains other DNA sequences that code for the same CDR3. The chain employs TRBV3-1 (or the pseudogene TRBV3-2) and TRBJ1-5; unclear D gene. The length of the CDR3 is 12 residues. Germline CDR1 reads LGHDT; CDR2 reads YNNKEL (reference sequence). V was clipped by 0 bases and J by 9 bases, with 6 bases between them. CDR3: CASSQEAGPQHF. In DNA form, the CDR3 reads TGTGCCAGCAGCCAAGAGGCAGGGCCCCAGCATTTT.

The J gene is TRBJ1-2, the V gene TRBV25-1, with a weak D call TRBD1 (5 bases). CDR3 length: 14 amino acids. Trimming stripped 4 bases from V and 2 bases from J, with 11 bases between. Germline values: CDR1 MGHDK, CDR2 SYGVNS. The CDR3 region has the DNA TGTGCCAGCAGTGGGGCGGGACGGAACTATGGCTACACCTTC. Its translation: CASSGAGRNYGYTF.

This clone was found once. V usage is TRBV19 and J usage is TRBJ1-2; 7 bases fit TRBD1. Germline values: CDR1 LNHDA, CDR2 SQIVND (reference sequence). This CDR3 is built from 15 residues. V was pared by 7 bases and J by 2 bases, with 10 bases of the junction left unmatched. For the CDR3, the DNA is TGTGCCAGTACCCCTTTGTTAGGGGGCAACTATGGCTACACCTTC. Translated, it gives CASTPLLGGNYGYTF.

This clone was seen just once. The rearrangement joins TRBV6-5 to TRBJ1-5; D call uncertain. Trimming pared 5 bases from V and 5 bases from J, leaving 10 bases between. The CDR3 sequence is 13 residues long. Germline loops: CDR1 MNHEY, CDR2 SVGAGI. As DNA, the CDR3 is TGTGCCAGCAGTCGAACCTCGGATCAGCCCCAGCATTTT. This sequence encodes CASSRTSDQPQHF.

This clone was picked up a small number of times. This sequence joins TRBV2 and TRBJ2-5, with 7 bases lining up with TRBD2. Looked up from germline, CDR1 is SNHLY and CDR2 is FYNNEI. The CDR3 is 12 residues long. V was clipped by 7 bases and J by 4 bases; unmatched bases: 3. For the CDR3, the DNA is TGTGCCAGCACGGCTAGCGGAGAGACCCAGTACTTC. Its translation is CASTASGETQYF.

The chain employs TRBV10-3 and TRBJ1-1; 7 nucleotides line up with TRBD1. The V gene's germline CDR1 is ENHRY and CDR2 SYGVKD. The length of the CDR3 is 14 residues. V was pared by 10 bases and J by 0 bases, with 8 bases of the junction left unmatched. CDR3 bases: TGTGCCACCCAGACAGGGACGGTGAACACTGAAGCTTTCTTT. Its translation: CATQTGTVNTEAFF.

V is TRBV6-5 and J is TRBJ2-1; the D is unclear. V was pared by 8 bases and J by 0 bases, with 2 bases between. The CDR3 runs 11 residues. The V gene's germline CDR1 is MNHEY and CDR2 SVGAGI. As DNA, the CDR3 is TGTGCCAGCCTCTCCTACAATGAGCAGTTCTTC. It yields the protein CASLSYNEQFF.

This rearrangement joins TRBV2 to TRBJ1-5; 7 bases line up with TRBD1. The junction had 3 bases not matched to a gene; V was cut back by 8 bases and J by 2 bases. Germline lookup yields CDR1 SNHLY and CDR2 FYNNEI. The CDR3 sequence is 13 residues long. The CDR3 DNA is TGTGCCAGCCAAGGGGGCGGCAATCAGCCCCAGCATTTT. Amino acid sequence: CASQGGGNQPQHF.

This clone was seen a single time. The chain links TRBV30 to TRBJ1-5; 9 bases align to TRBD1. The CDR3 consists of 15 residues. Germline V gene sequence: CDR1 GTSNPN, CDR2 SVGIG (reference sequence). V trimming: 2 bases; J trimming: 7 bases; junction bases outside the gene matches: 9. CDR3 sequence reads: CAWSPEGTGKQPQHF. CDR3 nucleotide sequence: TGTGCCTGGAGTCCCGAGGGGACAGGGAAGCAGCCCCAGCATTTT.

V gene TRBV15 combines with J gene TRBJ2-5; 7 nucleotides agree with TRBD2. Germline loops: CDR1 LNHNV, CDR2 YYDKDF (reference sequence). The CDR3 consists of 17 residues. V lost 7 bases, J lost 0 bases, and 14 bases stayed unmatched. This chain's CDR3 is CATTKVETSWDQETQYF. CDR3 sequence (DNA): TGTGCCACCACCAAAGTGGAGACTAGCTGGGACCAAGAGACCCAGTACTTC. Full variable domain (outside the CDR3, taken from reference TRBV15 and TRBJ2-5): DAMVIQNPRYQVTQFGKPVTLSCSQTLNHNVMYWYQQKSSQAPKLLFHYYDKDFNNEADTPDNFQSRRPNTSFCFLDIRSPGLGDTAMYLCATTKVETSWDQETQYFGPGTRLLVL.

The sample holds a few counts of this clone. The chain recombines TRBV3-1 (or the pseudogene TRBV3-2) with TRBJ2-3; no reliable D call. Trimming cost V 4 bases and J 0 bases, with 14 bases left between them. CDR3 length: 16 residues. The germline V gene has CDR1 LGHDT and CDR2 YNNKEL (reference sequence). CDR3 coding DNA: TGTGCCAGCAGCCGGGCCCCGATTGGGAGCACAGATACGCAGTATTTT. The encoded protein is CASSRAPIGSTDTQYF.

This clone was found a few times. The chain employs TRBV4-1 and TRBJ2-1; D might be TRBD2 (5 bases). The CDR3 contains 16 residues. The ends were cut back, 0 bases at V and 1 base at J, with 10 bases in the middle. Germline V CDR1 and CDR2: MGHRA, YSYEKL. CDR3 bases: TGCGCCAGCAGCCAAGAACCTAGCCCTTCCTACAATGAGCAGTTCTTC. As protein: CASSQEPSPSYNEQFF.

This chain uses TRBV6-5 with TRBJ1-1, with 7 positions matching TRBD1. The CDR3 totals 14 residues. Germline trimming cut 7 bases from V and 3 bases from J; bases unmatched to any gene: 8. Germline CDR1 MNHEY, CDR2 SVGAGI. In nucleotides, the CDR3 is TGTGCCAGCACGGAGGGGGCAGGGCACACTGAAGCTTTCTTT. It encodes CASTEGAGHTEAFF.